Given below is one T cell receptor beta chain in context. Its antigen remains unidentified. These data are taken from a study of OX40 agonist ivuxolimab in advanced cancers. Study as a whole: The dose-escalation cohort had hepatocellular carcinoma, melanoma, renal cell or head and neck cancer. Anti-PD-1, anti-PD-L1 or anti-CTLA-4 therapy given earlier was allowed, and around 40% had some. Points from the study as a whole: The mean number of expanded clones was higher in CD8+ T cells than in CD4+.

Profiling relied on immunoSEQ multiplex PCR, and the TCRdb table lists in-frame clones only, not all of them. There are over 13,000 clones in the sample; 70% occur only once, and 35% to 40% lies in the top ten. V trimming: 2 bases; J trimming: 7 bases; junction bases outside the gene matches: 7. CDR1 is LNHDA and CDR2 is SQIVND in the germline V gene (reference sequence). The CDR3 contains 15 residues. Specimen: CD4+ or CD8+ T cells sorted from blood, collected in a trial of the OX40 agonist ivuxolimab. The chain carries TRBV19 and TRBJ2-1; 8 bases fit TRBD2. This sequence was found in an adult with an advanced solid tumor such as melanoma, head and neck, liver or kidney cancer. The CDR3 spells CASSILLAVGNEQFF. The CDR3 DNA reads as TGTGCCAGTAGTATACTACTAGCGGTTGGGAATGAGCAGTTCTTC.